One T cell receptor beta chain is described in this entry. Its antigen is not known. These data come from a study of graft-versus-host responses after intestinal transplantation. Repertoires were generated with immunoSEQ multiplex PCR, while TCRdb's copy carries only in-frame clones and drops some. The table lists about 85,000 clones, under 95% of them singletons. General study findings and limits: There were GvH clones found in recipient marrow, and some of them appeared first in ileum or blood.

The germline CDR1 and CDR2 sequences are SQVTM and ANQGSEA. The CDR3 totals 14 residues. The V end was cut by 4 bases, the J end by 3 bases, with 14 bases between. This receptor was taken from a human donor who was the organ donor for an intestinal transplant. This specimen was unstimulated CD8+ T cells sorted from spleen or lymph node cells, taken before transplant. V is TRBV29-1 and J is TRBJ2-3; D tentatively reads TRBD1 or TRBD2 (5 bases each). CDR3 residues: CSVAQWGWTDTQYF. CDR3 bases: TGCAGCGTTGCACAATGGGGGTGGACAGATACGCAGTATTTT.